This T cell receptor beta chain was sequenced for a study of persistence of HIV-infected CD4 T cells. V was clipped by 5 bases and J by 7 bases; unmatched bases: 7. CDR1 and CDR2 from the germline V gene are MRHNA and SNTAGT. The CDR3 runs 15 residues. This nonspecific control used anti-CD3/anti-CD28 bead stimulation of CD4+ T cells. Responding CD4+ T cells were sorted by upregulation of both CD40 ligand and CD69. CD8-depleted PBMCs were stimulated less than 20 hours with anti-CD28/CD49d costimulation, CD40-blocking antibody and enfuvirtide. This was the immunoSEQ version 4 assay in survey mode. Produced via immunoSEQ multiplex PCR; TCRdb's table is partial and in-frame only. The repertoire holds approximately 46,000 clones, with more than 80% as singletons. The study's findings and limits: Proviral oligoclonality tracked with TCR oligoclonality within the same sorted cells.

For this clone: Its antigen is as yet unknown.

The chain employs TRBV6-4 and TRBJ2-2, with 10 positions matching TRBD1. The source of this sequence is an adult woman with HIV who was CMV-seropositive. Here the sequenced sample was CD4+ T cells sorted from PBMCs after roughly 18-hour stimulation, taken from a patient who received antiretroviral therapy. CDR3 residues: CASSPRQGADGELFF. The CDR3 coding sequence is TGTGCCAGCAGTCCCCGACAGGGGGCCGACGGGGAGCTGTTTTTT.